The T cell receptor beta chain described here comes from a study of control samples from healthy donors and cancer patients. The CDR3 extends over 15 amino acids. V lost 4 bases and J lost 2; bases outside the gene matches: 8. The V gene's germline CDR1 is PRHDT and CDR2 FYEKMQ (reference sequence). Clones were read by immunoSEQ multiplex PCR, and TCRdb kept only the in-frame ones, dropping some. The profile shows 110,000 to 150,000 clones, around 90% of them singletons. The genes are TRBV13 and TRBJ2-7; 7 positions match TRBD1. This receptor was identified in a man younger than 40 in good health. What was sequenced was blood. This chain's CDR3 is CASSSAEGAAYEQYF. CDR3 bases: TGTGCCAGCAGCTCGGCCGAGGGGGCGGCCTACGAGCAGTACTTC.